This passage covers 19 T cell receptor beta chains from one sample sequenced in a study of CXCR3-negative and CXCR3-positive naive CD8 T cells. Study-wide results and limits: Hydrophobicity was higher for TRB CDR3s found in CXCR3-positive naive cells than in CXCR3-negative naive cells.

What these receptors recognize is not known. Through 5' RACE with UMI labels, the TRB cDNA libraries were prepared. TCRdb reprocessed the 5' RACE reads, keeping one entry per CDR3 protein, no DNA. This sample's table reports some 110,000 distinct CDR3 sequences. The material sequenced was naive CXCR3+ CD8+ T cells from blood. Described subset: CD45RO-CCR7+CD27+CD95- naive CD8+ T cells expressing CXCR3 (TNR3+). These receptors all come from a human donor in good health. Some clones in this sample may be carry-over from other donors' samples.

CDR3 loop: CASSPVGLASYNEQFF. The genes are TRBV14 and TRBJ2-1; TCRdb lists TRBD2, though no DNA is available to test this call. Germline V gene sequence: CDR1 SGHDN, CDR2 FVKESK. This CDR3 is built from 16 residues.

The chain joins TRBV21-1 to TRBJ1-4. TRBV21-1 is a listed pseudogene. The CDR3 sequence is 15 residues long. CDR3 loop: CASSKAPGYNEKLFF.

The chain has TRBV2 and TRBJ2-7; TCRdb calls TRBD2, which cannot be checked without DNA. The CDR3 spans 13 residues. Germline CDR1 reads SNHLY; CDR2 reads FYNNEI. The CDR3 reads CASYGTSGYEQYF.

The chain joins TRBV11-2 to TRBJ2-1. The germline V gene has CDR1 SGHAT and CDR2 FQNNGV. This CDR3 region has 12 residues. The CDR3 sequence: CAGSLVVGEQFF. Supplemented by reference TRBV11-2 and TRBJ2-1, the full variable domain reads EAGVAQSPRYKIIEKRQSVAFWCNPISGHATLYWYQQILGQGPKLLIQFQNNGVVDDSQLPKDRFSAERLKGVDSTLKIQPAKLEDSAVYLCAGSLVVGEQFFGPGTRLTVL.

The CDR3 sequence: CSAGGTSGASSYNEQFF. The chain links TRBV20-1 to TRBJ2-1; TCRdb outputs TRBD2, but without DNA this stays unchecked. The CDR3 consists of 17 residues. Germline assignment: CDR1 DFQATT and CDR2 SNEGSKA (reference sequence).

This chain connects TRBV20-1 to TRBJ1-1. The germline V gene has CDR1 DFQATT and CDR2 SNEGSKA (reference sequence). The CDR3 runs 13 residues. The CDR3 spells CSARGAGNTEAFF.

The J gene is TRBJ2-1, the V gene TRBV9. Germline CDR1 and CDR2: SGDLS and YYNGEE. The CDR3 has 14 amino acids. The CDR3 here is CASSVGSSQNEQFF.

The CDR3 loop is CSVTGQGSEAFF. The chain joins TRBV29-1 to TRBJ1-1; lacking DNA, the TRBD1 call made by TCRdb goes unchecked. Per germline, CDR1 SQVTM and CDR2 ANQGSEA. This CDR3 is built from 12 residues.

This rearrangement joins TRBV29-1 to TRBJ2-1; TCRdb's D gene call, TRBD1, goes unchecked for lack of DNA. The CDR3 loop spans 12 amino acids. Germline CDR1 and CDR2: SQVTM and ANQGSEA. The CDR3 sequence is CSVEGQGTEQFF.

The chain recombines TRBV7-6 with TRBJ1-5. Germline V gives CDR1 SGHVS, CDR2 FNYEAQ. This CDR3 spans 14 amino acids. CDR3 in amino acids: CASSPGPTNQPQHF.

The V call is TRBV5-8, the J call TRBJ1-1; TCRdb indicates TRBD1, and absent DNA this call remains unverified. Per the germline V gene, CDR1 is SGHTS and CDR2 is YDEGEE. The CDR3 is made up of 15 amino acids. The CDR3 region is CASSLRPPRASEAFF.

The CDR3 protein is CASSLATSGNSPLHF. The chain carries TRBV27 and TRBJ1-6. Germline-derived CDR1 and CDR2 are MNHEY and SMNVEV (reference sequence). The CDR3 has 15 amino acids.

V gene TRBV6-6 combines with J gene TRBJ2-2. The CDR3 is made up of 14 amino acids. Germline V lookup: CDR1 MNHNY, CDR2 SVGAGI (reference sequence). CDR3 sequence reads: CASSYNAVIGELFF.

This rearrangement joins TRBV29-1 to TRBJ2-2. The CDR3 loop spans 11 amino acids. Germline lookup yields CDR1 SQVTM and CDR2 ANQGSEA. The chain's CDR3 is CSVEYTGELFF.

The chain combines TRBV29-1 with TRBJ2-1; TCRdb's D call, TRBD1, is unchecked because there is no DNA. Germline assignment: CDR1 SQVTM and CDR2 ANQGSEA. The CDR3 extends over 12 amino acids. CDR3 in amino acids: CSVVGRDYEQFF.

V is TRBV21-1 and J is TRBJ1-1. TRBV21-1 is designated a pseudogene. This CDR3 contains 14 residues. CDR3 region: CASSTGGKNTEAFF.

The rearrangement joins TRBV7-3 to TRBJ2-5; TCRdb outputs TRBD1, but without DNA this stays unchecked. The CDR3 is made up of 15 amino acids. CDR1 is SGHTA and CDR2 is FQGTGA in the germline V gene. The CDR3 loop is CASSFPGQPEETQYF.

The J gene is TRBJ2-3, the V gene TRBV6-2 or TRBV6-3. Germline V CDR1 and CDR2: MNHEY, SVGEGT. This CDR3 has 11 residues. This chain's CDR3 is CASSYPDTQYF.

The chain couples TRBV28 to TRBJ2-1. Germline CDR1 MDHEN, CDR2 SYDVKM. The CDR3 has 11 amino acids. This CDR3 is CASSANNEQFF.